The 26 T cell receptor beta chains below were found in one sample sequenced in a study of T cell responses to AZD1222 COVID-19 vaccine. This table comes from immunoSEQ multiplex PCR, and its TCRdb copy is limited to in-frame clones, with some not included. The sample lists around 150,000 clones, around 88% occurring once. Sequencing used peripheral blood, obtained on day 0 of AZD1222 vaccination. Source of these receptors: an adult in good health.

The chain joins TRBV11-3 to TRBJ1-2; 7 bases map to TRBD1. Germline CDR1 and CDR2: SGHNT and YENEEA. V gave up 1 base and J gave up 8 bases; unmatched junction bases: 7. The CDR3 sequence is 14 residues long. CDR3 bases: TGTGCCAGCAGCTTAGTTTCACAGGGGTACGGCTACACCTTC. It codes for CASSLVSQGYGYTF.

This chain connects TRBV23-1 to TRBJ2-3; no firm D call. TRBV23-1 is labeled an ORF, and its function is uncertain. V was pared by 3 bases and J by 1 base, with 11 bases between. The CDR3 is 15 residues long. Here the CDR3 reads CASSHQTAGTDTQYF. The CDR3 bases are TGCGCCAGCAGTCACCAAACGGCAGGCACAGATACGCAGTATTTT.

The rearrangement uses TRBV19 and TRBJ1-3, with D unresolved. V was trimmed by 6 bases and J by 2 bases, leaving 5 bases between them. Looked up from germline, CDR1 is LNHDA and CDR2 is SQIVND (reference sequence). The CDR3 has 12 residues. CDR3 sequence reads: CASSSPGNTIYF. The CDR3, as DNA: TGTGCCAGTAGCTCCCCTGGAAACACCATATATTTT. The full variable domain, completed using reference TRBV19 and TRBJ1-3, is DGGITQSPKYLFRKEGQNVTLSCEQNLNHDAMYWYRQDPGQGLRLIYYSQIVNDFQKGDIAEGYSVSREKKESFPLTVTSAQKNPTAFYLCASSSPGNTIYFGEGSWLTVV.

V is TRBV6-5 and J is TRBJ2-7, with D hard to call. CDR1 is MNHEY and CDR2 is SVGAGI in the germline V gene. CDR3 length equals 13 residues. Trimming removed 6 bases at V and 3 bases at J, with 12 bases between. CDR3 coding DNA: TGTGCCAGCAGCCTAGGACGGATCTACGAGCAGTACTTC. Encoded protein: CASSLGRIYEQYF.

J is TRBJ2-7 and V is TRBV11-2; tentative D call: TRBD1 (6 bases). Germline CDR1 reads SGHAT; CDR2 reads FQNNGV. This CDR3 has 18 residues. V was cut by 5 bases and J by 3 bases, with 26 bases left in between. In DNA, the CDR3 is TGTGCCAGCAGCACTATAGGGTGGGGGCCAGGCGGAGACTACGAGCAGTACTTC. Amino acid sequence: CASSTIGWGPGGDYEQYF.

The V gene is TRBV7-8, the J gene TRBJ1-1; D remains unclear. Per the germline V gene, CDR1 is SGHVS and CDR2 is FQNEAQ. The CDR3 length is 14 residues. Trimming shortened V by 2 bases and J by 4 bases, and 11 bases separated the two germline ends. The CDR3 protein is CASSLRGRGTEAFF. The DNA for the CDR3 is TGTGCCAGCAGCTTAAGAGGGAGAGGCACTGAAGCTTTCTTT.

The chain couples TRBV9 to TRBJ2-2; 11 nucleotides agree with TRBD1. Germline loops: CDR1 SGDLS, CDR2 YYNGEE. V lost 1 base and J lost 4; bases outside the gene matches: 9. The CDR3 covers 18 residues. The CDR3 region has the DNA TGTGCCAGCAGCGTACATAGCATGGGACAGGGGGGCACCGGGGAGCTGTTTTTT. It translates to CASSVHSMGQGGTGELFF. Combining the CDR3 with reference TRBV9 and TRBJ2-2 gives the whole variable domain DSGVTQTPKHLITATGQRVTLRCSPRSGDLSVYWYQQSLDQGLQFLIQYYNGEERAKGNILERFSAQQFPDLHSELNLSSLELGDSALYFCASSVHSMGQGGTGELFFGEGSRLTVL.

This chain joins TRBV6-2 or TRBV6-3 and TRBJ2-2; D is possibly TRBD1 (5 bases). Trimming removed 5 bases at V and 5 bases at J, with 12 bases between. CDR3 length equals 14 residues. Germline V gene lookup returns CDR1 MNHEY and CDR2 SVGEGT. CDR3 coding DNA: TGTGCCAGCAGTCTGTCAGGGTATACCGGGGAGCTGTTTTTT. Translating gives CASSLSGYTGELFF.

V gene TRBV5-4 combines with J gene TRBJ1-1; D is ambiguous. V gave up 0 bases and J gave up 4 bases, with 16 bases separating them. Germline CDR1 reads SGHNT; CDR2 reads YYREEE (reference sequence). The CDR3 consists of 16 residues. Written as DNA, the CDR3 is TGTGCCAGCAGCTTGGCGCCCCCAACACCCGGCACTGAAGCTTTCTTT. Translating it yields CASSLAPPTPGTEAFF.

The chain uses TRBV7-8 and TRBJ2-1; 8 bases match TRBD2. The CDR3 is 13 amino acids. The germline CDR1 and CDR2 sequences are SGHVS and FQNEAQ. The J segment lost 10 bases and the V segment lost 4 bases, leaving 6 bases of the junction unmatched. This chain's CDR3 is CASSSAIAGEQFF. The CDR3 coding sequence is TGTGCCAGCAGCTCGGCCATAGCGGGGGAGCAGTTCTTC. Based on the CDR3 plus reference TRBV7-8 and TRBJ2-1, the full variable domain is GAGVSQSPRYKVAKRGQDVALRCDPISGHVSLFWYQQALGQGPEFLTYFQNEAQLDKSGLPSDRFFAERPEGSVSTLKIQRTQQEDSAVYLCASSSAIAGEQFFGPGTRLTVL.

The chain recombines TRBV29-1 with TRBJ2-3; no clear D gene. The CDR3 runs to 13 residues. Germline values: CDR1 SQVTM, CDR2 ANQGSEA. The V gene lost 6 bases and the J gene lost 2 bases, with 12 bases spanning the gap. CDR3 DNA sequence: TGCAGCGTACTGGCCTTAGACACAGATACGCAGTATTTT. Residues: CSVLALDTDTQYF.

The gene calls are TRBV11-3 and TRBJ2-7, with 8 bases identical to TRBD1. The CDR3 extends over 14 amino acids. The trim removed 4 bases at V and 4 bases at J, leaving 6 bases unmatched. Germline loops: CDR1 SGHNT, CDR2 YENEEA. CDR3 nucleotide sequence: TGTGCCAGCAGCTCGCAGGGGGCAGGGTACGAGCAGTACTTC. This translates into CASSSQGAGYEQYF.

This sequence joins TRBV30 and TRBJ1-3; possibly TRBD1 for D (6 bases). This CDR3 region has 15 residues. Germline V CDR1 and CDR2: GTSNPN, SVGIG (reference sequence). V shed 0 bases and J shed 0 bases, with 9 bases lying between them. DNA of the CDR3: TGTGCCTGGAGTGTTCCACAGGGCTCTGGAAACACCATATATTTT. Protein: CAWSVPQGSGNTIYF.

The chain combines TRBV4-3 with TRBJ1-5; D gene ambiguous. The CDR3 sequence is 15 residues long. Germline lookup yields CDR1 LGHNA and CDR2 YSLEER. V gave up 6 bases and J gave up 1 base, with 13 bases separating them. The CDR3 DNA sequence: TGCGCCAGCAGTGAGGTTTGGAGGAGCAATCAGCCCCAGCATTTT. It codes for CASSEVWRSNQPQHF.

This clone was detected only once. The chain joins TRBV11-3 to TRBJ2-1, with 12 bases fitting TRBD1. The CDR3 loop spans 19 amino acids. The V and J ends lost 9 bases and 6 bases, in that order; junction bases with no gene match: 21. Per the germline V gene, CDR1 is SGHNT and CDR2 is YENEEA. The CDR3 nucleotides read TGTGCCAGTATCCGGGACAGGGGGCAACTCGACCGAGGCGCCAATGAGCAGTTCTTC. Amino acid sequence: CASIRDRGQLDRGANEQFF. Full variable domain (remainder filled in from reference TRBV11-3 and TRBJ2-1): EAGVVQSPRYKIIEKKQPVAFWCNPISGHNTLYWYLQNLGQGPELLIRYENEEAVDDSQLPKDRFSAERLKGVDSTLKIQPAELGDSAVYLCASIRDRGQLDRGANEQFFGPGTRLTVL.

The chain is built from TRBV19 and TRBJ2-2, with D tentatively TRBD2 (6 bases). The CDR3 has 13 amino acids. Germline V CDR1 and CDR2: LNHDA, SQIVND (reference sequence). Trimming shortened V by 3 bases and J by 9 bases, and 11 bases separated the two germline ends. The CDR3 region is CASSITSRRELFF. The CDR3 nucleotides read TGTGCCAGTAGTATTACTAGCCGGAGGGAGCTGTTTTTT.

J is TRBJ2-1 and V is TRBV30; 7 nucleotides agree with TRBD1. Germline V gene lookup returns CDR1 GTSNPN and CDR2 SVGIG (reference sequence). The CDR3 is 15 amino acids. The V gene end was trimmed by 4 bases and the J gene end by 2 bases; junction bases not matched to a gene: 8. The CDR3 spells CAWMYRTGPYNEQFF. DNA for the CDR3: TGTGCCTGGATGTACAGGACAGGCCCCTACAATGAGCAGTTCTTC.

The chain links TRBV6-5 to TRBJ1-2, with 10 bases that match TRBD1. From germline, CDR1 is MNHEY and CDR2 SVGAGI. The CDR3 spans 13 residues. V gave up 5 bases and J gave up 4 bases; unmatched junction bases: 1. The CDR3 sequence: CASSRTGGYGYTF. CDR3 coding DNA: TGTGCCAGCAGTCGGACAGGGGGCTATGGCTACACCTTC.

CDR3 sequence: CASSPTRQGAREAFF. The DNA for the CDR3 is TGTGCCAGCAGCCCGACAAGGCAGGGGGCGCGTGAAGCTTTCTTT. The chain joins TRBV14 to TRBJ1-1, with TRBD1 matching 8 bases. Germline CDR1 and CDR2: SGHDN and FVKESK. The junction had 11 bases not matched to a gene; V was cut back by 4 bases and J by 7 bases. This CDR3 is built from 15 residues.

The J gene is TRBJ1-2, the V gene TRBV29-1, with TRBD1 identical over 7 bases. With V trimmed by 7 bases and J by 4 bases, 3 bases remained unmatched. Germline loops: CDR1 SQVTM, CDR2 ANQGSEA. This CDR3 has 11 residues. The CDR3 sequence is CSGQGGYGYTF. The CDR3 nucleotides are TGCAGCGGACAGGGTGGCTATGGCTACACCTTC.

The rearrangement uses TRBV18 and TRBJ2-7; TRBD2 is a possible D gene (5 bases). The V gene's germline CDR1 is KGHSH and CDR2 LQKENI. CDR3 length equals 12 residues. Trimming took 7 bases from V and 6 from J, leaving 13 bases between them. DNA for the CDR3: TGTGCCAGCTGCGAGGACTCCCCCGAGCAGTACTTC. Translation: CASCEDSPEQYF.

This clone was found a few times. This chain joins TRBV15 and TRBJ2-7; no definite D call. Germline V gene lookup returns CDR1 LNHNV and CDR2 YYDKDF (reference sequence). Deletions cut 4 bases from V and 7 bases from J, with 17 bases between. This CDR3 is 14 amino acids long. The CDR3 sequence: CATSIRATAREQYF. CDR3 DNA: TGTGCCACCAGCATCCGGGCCACTGCTCGGGAGCAGTACTTC.

This clone was seen more than once but under ten times. The gene calls are TRBV11-1 and TRBJ2-2; D call uncertain. Germline V lookup: CDR1 SGHAT, CDR2 FQDESV (reference sequence). The ends were cut back, 5 bases at V and 7 bases at J, with 17 bases in the middle. This CDR3 has 15 residues. CDR3 in amino acids: CASSPEEGVGGELFF. The CDR3 region has the DNA TGTGCCAGCAGCCCAGAAGAAGGAGTGGGCGGGGAGCTGTTTTTT.

CDR3 DNA: TGTGCCAGCAGCTTCGGACAGGGGAGAGGCTACACCTTC. Residues: CASSFGQGRGYTF. The rearrangement links TRBV7-9 to TRBJ1-2, with 9 bases that match TRBD1. Germline V CDR1 and CDR2: SEHNR, FQNEAQ (reference sequence). Unmatched junction bases numbered 4, after V lost 3 bases and J lost 8 bases. This CDR3 is 13 amino acids long.

The rearrangement links TRBV5-1 to TRBJ2-7; tentative D call: TRBD2 (6 bases). The CDR3 consists of 18 residues. V was clipped by 2 bases and J by 0 bases, with 21 bases between them. Germline V CDR1 and CDR2: SGHRS, YFSETQ. In DNA, the CDR3 is TGCGCCAGCAGCTTAGCCGGGAGTGGCGCGGGCAGCTCCTACGAGCAGTACTTC. Protein sequence: CASSLAGSGAGSSYEQYF.

The chain combines TRBV7-6 with TRBJ2-2; 16 bases are shared with TRBD2. Looked up from germline, CDR1 is SGHVS and CDR2 is FNYEAQ. The CDR3 is 18 amino acids. Losses at the gene ends were 5 bases for V and 2 bases for J; bases not matched to a gene: 5. The CDR3 is CASSPGLAGGDNTGELFF. In DNA form, the CDR3 reads TGTGCCAGCAGCCCGGGACTAGCGGGAGGGGATAACACCGGGGAGCTGTTTTTT. Combining the CDR3 with reference TRBV7-6 and TRBJ2-2 gives the whole variable domain GAGVSQSPRYKVTKRGQDVALRCDPISGHVSLYWYRQALGQGPEFLTYFNYEAQQDKSGLPNDRFSAERPEGSISTLTIQRTEQRDSAMYRCASSPGLAGGDNTGELFFGEGSRLTVL.